This TCR beta chain stems from a study of blood T cell repertoires in COVID-19. Study at large: Samples came from the United States, Italy and Spain, spanning acute and convalescent COVID-19. PBMCs, B-cell-depleted T cells, or T cells were the source of the cDNA or gDNA that made up the material.

Trimming removed 8 bases from V and 5 bases from J, with 6 bases in between. CDR1 is MNHNY, CDR2 SVGAGI, per germline (reference sequence). The CDR3 spans 11 residues. As processed by the authors: Scientists estimated how many nucleated cells there were by amplifying reference gene primers. Assay used: immunoSEQ multiplex PCR; TCRdb lists only in-frame clones, some missing. V, J and clone size derive from that table, while D and trimming were established from the DNA sequence. The sample records about 45,000 clones, roughly 87% being singletons. The receptor comes from a human donor in a cohort sampled during active COVID-19. The sequenced sample was peripheral blood. The chain recombines TRBV6-6 with TRBJ1-4; D gene unclear. The CDR3 DNA sequence: TGTGCCAGCGGGCAAAATGAAAAACTGTTTTTT. As protein: CASGQNEKLFF.